This record looks at one T cell receptor (beta chain) sequence and its context. Its antigen is currently unknown. This sample stems from a study of post-analysis software for immune sequencing data. Looking at the study overall: Disease courses included relapsing-remitting, secondary progressive and progressive-relapsing multiple sclerosis.

Study-level points and caveats: Controls showed lower frequencies than patients for roughly five TRBV segments, and TRBV5-6, TRBV5-1 and TRBV20-1 were among these.

TCR beta cDNA libraries included unique molecular identifiers. Each sample of about 0.95 to 11 million input T cells yielded 500,000 or so cDNA molecules, so each molecule approximated one T cell. From the PCR reads, TCRdb called clonotypes with MiXCR, one entry per CDR3 protein. The table includes 600,000 to 750,000 distinct CDR3 sequences, 59% detected once. From germline, CDR1 is SGDLS and CDR2 YYNGEE. V dropped 0 bases and J dropped 6 bases, with 13 bases sitting between them. The CDR3 length is 15 residues. J is TRBJ2-1 and V is TRBV9, with D perhaps matching TRBD1 or TRBD2 (5 bases each). Specimen: blood. This sequence was found in a girl aged 2-10 years with multiple sclerosis. The CDR3 sequence is CASSVDGGVINEQFF. CDR3 sequence (DNA): TGTGCCAGCAGCGTAGATGGGGGAGTGATCAATGAGCAGTTCTTC.